This passage covers 22 T cell receptor beta chains from one sample sequenced in a study of technical replicates of blood from a handful of donors. Some clones are missing from TCRdb's copy, which holds only in-frame ones; the method was immunoSEQ multiplex PCR. The table records tens of thousands of clones, 95% to 97% of them present only once. The specimen sequenced was T cells isolated from PBMCs. These receptors were collected from a human donor in good health.

The chain carries TRBV4-1 and TRBJ2-5; D might be TRBD2 (5 bases). This CDR3 spans 15 amino acids. The germline CDR1 and CDR2 sequences are MGHRA and YSYEKL. V shed 4 bases and J shed 3 bases, with 15 bases lying between them. The CDR3 nucleotides are TGCGCCAGCAGCCCAGCGGTTCCCAACAAAGAGACCCAGTACTTC. Amino acid sequence: CASSPAVPNKETQYF.

The V call is TRBV2, the J call TRBJ1-1; TRBD1 might be the D (6 bases). Germline-derived CDR1 and CDR2 are SNHLY and FYNNEI. CDR3 length: 15 amino acids. Between the trimmed V and J ends, which lost 7 bases and 0 bases, there was a span of 15 bases. CDR3 bases: TGTGCCAGCAACCTCCTGACAGGAGTGAACACTGAAGCTTTCTTT. Translated, it gives CASNLLTGVNTEAFF. Looking up the rest from reference TRBV2 and TRBJ1-1 gives the full variable domain: EPEVTQTPSHQVTQMGQEVILRCVPISNHLYFYWYRQILGQKVEFLVSFYNNEISEKSEIFDDQFSVERPDGSNFTLKIRSTKLEDSAMYFCASNLLTGVNTEAFFGQGTRLTVV.

CDR3 protein: CATSRDHLPTPGGEDQPQHF. CDR3 in DNA: TGTGCCACCAGCAGAGATCACCTACCGACCCCGGGGGGCGAGGATCAGCCCCAGCATTTT. The chain employs TRBV15 and TRBJ1-5; tentatively, D is TRBD1 (6 bases). The V gene's germline CDR1 is LNHNV and CDR2 YYDKDF (reference sequence). V lost 0 bases, J lost 5 bases, and 26 bases lay in between. There are 20 residues in the CDR3. The full variable domain, with the rest looked up from reference TRBV15 and TRBJ1-5, is DAMVIQNPRYQVTQFGKPVTLSCSQTLNHNVMYWYQQKSSQAPKLLFHYYDKDFNNEADTPDNFQSRRPNTSFCFLDIRSPGLGDTAMYLCATSRDHLPTPGGEDQPQHFGDGTRLSIL.

This clone came up once. The chain joins TRBV6-1 to TRBJ1-6, with TRBD1 matching over 9 bases. CDR3 size: 15 residues. The germline V gene has CDR1 MNHNS and CDR2 SASEGT. The V gene end was trimmed by 6 bases and the J gene end by 7 bases; junction bases not matched to a gene: 7. CDR3 loop: CASRRGQGGNSPLHF. In DNA, the CDR3 is TGTGCCAGCAGGAGGGGACAGGGAGGGAATTCACCCCTCCACTTT.

The chain is built from TRBV7-9 and TRBJ1-2, with 7 nucleotides matching TRBD1. Germline lookup yields CDR1 SEHNR and CDR2 FQNEAQ (reference sequence). V shed 5 bases and J 4 bases; nucleotides not matched to a gene: 13. This CDR3 is built from 16 residues. The CDR3 DNA reads TGTGCCAGCAGCCCAACAGGGGAAGGGGATGGCTATGGCTACACCTTC. Its protein product is CASSPTGEGDGYGYTF.

The chain has TRBV5-1 and TRBJ2-5, with a weak D call TRBD2 (5 bases). Trimming stripped 3 bases from V and 1 base from J, with 10 bases between. The CDR3 runs 14 residues. CDR1 is SGHRS, CDR2 YFSETQ, per germline. DNA of the CDR3: TGCGCCAGCAGCTCGCCGCGGGCCCAAGAGACCCAGTACTTC. It encodes CASSSPRAQETQYF.

This chain uses TRBV5-1 with TRBJ1-2; 8 positions agree with TRBD1. The V and J ends lost 3 bases and 0 bases, in that order; junction bases with no gene match: 10. The CDR3 is made up of 17 amino acids. The germline V gene has CDR1 SGHRS and CDR2 YFSETQ. The CDR3 DNA reads TGCGCCAGCAGCTCCCAAGACAGGGGATCTACTAACTATGGCTACACCTTC. Its translation: CASSSQDRGSTNYGYTF.

The J gene is TRBJ1-1, the V gene TRBV14; TRBD1 matches 7 bases. V was pared by 3 bases and J by 8 bases, with 3 bases of the junction left unmatched. This CDR3 contains 12 residues. Germline CDR1 is SGHDN and CDR2 is FVKESK. This chain's CDR3 is CASSQLRGEAFF. The CDR3 DNA is TGTGCCAGCAGCCAGCTCAGGGGGGAAGCTTTCTTT. Combining the CDR3 with reference TRBV14 and TRBJ1-1 gives the whole variable domain EAGVTQFPSHSVIEKGQTVTLRCDPISGHDNLYWYRRVMGKEIKFLLHFVKESKQDESGMPNNRFLAERTGGTYSTLKVQPAELEDSGVYFCASSQLRGEAFFGQGTRLTVV.

In DNA, the CDR3 is TGCGCCAGCAGCTGGACAGGGGGCTACGAGCAGTACTTC. This gives the protein CASSWTGGYEQYF. This sequence joins TRBV5-1 and TRBJ2-7, with TRBD1 identical over 10 bases. The ends lost 3 bases at V and 3 bases at J; junction bases unmatched: 0. CDR1 and CDR2 from the germline V gene are SGHRS and YFSETQ. The CDR3 sequence is 13 residues long.

The V and J genes are TRBV5-1 and TRBJ2-1; 10 positions agree with TRBD2. V lost 0 bases to trimming and J lost 2 bases; unmatched junction nucleotides: 2. CDR1 is SGHRS and CDR2 is YFSETQ in the germline V gene. The CDR3 loop spans 16 amino acids. The CDR3 DNA is TGCGCCAGCAGCTTGGTCCTAGCGGGGGCCTACAATGAGCAGTTCTTC. This translates into CASSLVLAGAYNEQFF.

This clone has more than one count but fewer than ten. This sequence joins TRBV7-3 and TRBJ2-2, with a possible D match to TRBD2 (6 bases). There are 16 residues in the CDR3. Germline CDR1 reads SGHTA; CDR2 reads FQGTGA. The germline V and J ends were trimmed by 2 bases and 4 bases, with 14 bases remaining between them. Written as DNA, the CDR3 is TGTGCCAGCAGCTTATTCGGAGGGAGGACCACCGGGGAGCTGTTTTTT. It specifies CASSLFGGRTTGELFF. The full variable domain, in which reference TRBV7-3 and TRBJ2-2 provide the parts outside the CDR3, is GAGVSQTPSNKVTEKGKYVELRCDPISGHTALYWYRQSLGQGPEFLIYFQGTGAADDSGLPNDRFFAVRPEGSVSTLKIQRTERGDSAVYLCASSLFGGRTTGELFFGEGSRLTVL.

The rearrangement links TRBV28 to TRBJ2-7; TRBD2 aligns across 7 bases. Unmatched junction bases numbered 8, after V lost 3 bases and J lost 3 bases. Looked up from germline, CDR1 is MDHEN and CDR2 is SYDVKM. The CDR3 is made up of 15 amino acids. The CDR3, as DNA: TGTGCCAGCAGTTTTTCCCGACTAGCTGTCTACGAGCAGTACTTC. Translated: CASSFSRLAVYEQYF.

The V gene is TRBV27, the J gene TRBJ1-1; D unclear. V dropped 3 bases and J dropped 4 bases, with 12 bases sitting between them. Germline CDR1 reads MNHEY; CDR2 reads SMNVEV (reference sequence). The CDR3 spans 14 residues. CDR3 DNA: TGTGCCAGCAGTTTCGAGACGGGGATCACTGAAGCTTTCTTT. Protein product: CASSFETGITEAFF.

V usage is TRBV5-4 and J usage is TRBJ2-7, with a tentative D call TRBD2 (6 bases). V shed 0 bases and J shed 0 bases, with 10 bases lying between them. The CDR3 length is 15 residues. Germline V gene data show CDR1 as SGHNT and CDR2 as YYREEE (reference sequence). The CDR3 nucleotides are TGTGCCAGCAGCTTGGGGCTAGCGAGCTCCTACGAGCAGTACTTC. Protein: CASSLGLASSYEQYF.

The rearrangement joins TRBV18 to TRBJ1-1; D unclear. Between the trimmed V and J ends, which lost 2 bases and 1 base, there was a span of 5 bases. Per the germline V gene, CDR1 is KGHSH and CDR2 is LQKENI. This CDR3 comprises 13 residues. The CDR3 DNA is TGTGCCAGCTCACCAGCGGGGAACACTGAAGCTTTCTTT. Amino acids: CASSPAGNTEAFF.

V usage is TRBV19 and J usage is TRBJ2-7; D is ambiguous. Germline CDR1 is LNHDA and CDR2 is SQIVND (reference sequence). The CDR3 extends over 12 amino acids. Trimming stripped 6 bases from V and 4 bases from J, with 10 bases between. Here the CDR3 DNA reads TGTGCCAGTAGCTACCCGGGTTACGAGCAGTACTTC. Encoded protein: CASSYPGYEQYF.

This chain links TRBV2 with TRBJ2-1; 10 bases map to TRBD1. From germline, CDR1 is SNHLY and CDR2 FYNNEI. V was clipped by 4 bases and J by 4 bases; unmatched bases: 4. This CDR3 is built from 15 residues. The CDR3 DNA reads TGTGCCAGCAGTGGACAGGGGGCAGCTTACAATGAGCAGTTCTTC. Translating it yields CASSGQGAAYNEQFF.

Here the CDR3 DNA reads TGTGCCAGTAGTCCGCGACAGGGTACCCTCGGGGACGAGCAGTACTTC. It specifies CASSPRQGTLGDEQYF. The chain links TRBV19 to TRBJ2-7; TRBD1 matches at 7 bases. After removal of 5 bases from V and 5 bases from J, the junction contained 15 bases not matched to a gene. The CDR3 is 16 residues long. In germline, CDR1 is LNHDA, CDR2 SQIVND (reference sequence).

The genes are TRBV19 and TRBJ1-5, with D maybe TRBD1 (5 bases). Deletions cut 6 bases from V and 4 bases from J, with 22 bases between. The CDR3 extends over 17 amino acids. Looked up from germline, CDR1 is LNHDA and CDR2 is SQIVND (reference sequence). The CDR3 protein is CASRKPPAGLVNQPQHF. CDR3 coding DNA: TGTGCCAGTAGGAAGCCTCCAGCGGGGCTTGTGAATCAGCCCCAGCATTTT. Using reference TRBV19 and TRBJ1-5 for the parts outside the CDR3, the full variable domain is DGGITQSPKYLFRKEGQNVTLSCEQNLNHDAMYWYRQDPGQGLRLIYYSQIVNDFQKGDIAEGYSVSREKKESFPLTVTSAQKNPTAFYLCASRKPPAGLVNQPQHFGDGTRLSIL.

Points on this clone: One end of the junction varies from germline; a read error may be responsible. The chain uses TRBV2 and TRBJ2-3; TRBD1 might be the D (6 bases). The CDR3 is made up of 13 amino acids. From germline, CDR1 is SNHLY and CDR2 FYNNEI. CDR3 residues: CASRAPGTQTPFF. CDR3 bases: TGTGCCAGCAGGGCCCCCGGGACACAAACCCCCTTTTTT.

In its sample, this clone was seen once. V gene TRBV4-1 combines with J gene TRBJ2-5, with 7 bases matching TRBD1. Germline V lookup: CDR1 MGHRA, CDR2 YSYEKL. This CDR3 comprises 13 residues. The ends lost 2 bases at V and 4 bases at J; junction bases unmatched: 1. In nucleotides, the CDR3 is TGCGCCAGCAGCCAAACAGGGGCAGAGACCCAGTACTTC. It translates to CASSQTGAETQYF.

This chain links TRBV25-1 with TRBJ2-5; D unclear. The length of the CDR3 is 10 residues. Germline loops: CDR1 MGHDK, CDR2 SYGVNS. Trimming cost V 3 bases and J 7 bases, with 3 bases left between them. DNA of the CDR3: TGTGCCAGCAGTGAGAGGACCCAGTACTTC. Translation gives CASSERTQYF.